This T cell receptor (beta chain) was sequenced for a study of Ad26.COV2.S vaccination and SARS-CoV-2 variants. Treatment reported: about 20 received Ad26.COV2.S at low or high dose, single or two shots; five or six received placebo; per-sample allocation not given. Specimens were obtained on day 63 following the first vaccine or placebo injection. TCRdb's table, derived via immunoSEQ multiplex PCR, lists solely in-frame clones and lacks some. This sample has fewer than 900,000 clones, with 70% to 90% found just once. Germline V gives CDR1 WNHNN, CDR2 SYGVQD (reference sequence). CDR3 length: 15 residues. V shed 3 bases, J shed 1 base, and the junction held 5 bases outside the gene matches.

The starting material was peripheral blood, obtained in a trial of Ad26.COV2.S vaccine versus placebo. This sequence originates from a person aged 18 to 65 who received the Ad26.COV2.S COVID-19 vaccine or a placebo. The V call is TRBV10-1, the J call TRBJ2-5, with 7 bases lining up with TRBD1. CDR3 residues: CASSERTGTQETQYF. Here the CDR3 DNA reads TGCGCCAGCAGTGAAAGGACAGGTACCCAAGAGACCCAGTACTTC.